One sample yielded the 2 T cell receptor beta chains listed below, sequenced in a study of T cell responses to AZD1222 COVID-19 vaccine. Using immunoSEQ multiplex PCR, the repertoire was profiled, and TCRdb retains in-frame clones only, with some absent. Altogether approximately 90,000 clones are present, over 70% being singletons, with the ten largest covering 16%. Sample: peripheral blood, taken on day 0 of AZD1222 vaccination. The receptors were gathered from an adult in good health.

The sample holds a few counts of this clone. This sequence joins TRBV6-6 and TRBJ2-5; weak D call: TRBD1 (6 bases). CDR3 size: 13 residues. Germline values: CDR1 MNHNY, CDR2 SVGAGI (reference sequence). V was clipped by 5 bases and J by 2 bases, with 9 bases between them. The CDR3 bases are TGTGCCAGCAGTAGGACAGAACAAGAGACCCAGTACTTC. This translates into CASSRTEQETQYF.

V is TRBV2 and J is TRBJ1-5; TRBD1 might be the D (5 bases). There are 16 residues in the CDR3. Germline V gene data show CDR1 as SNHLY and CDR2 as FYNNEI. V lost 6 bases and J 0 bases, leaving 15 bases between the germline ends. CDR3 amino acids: CASSPMWDASNQPQHF. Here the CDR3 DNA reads TGTGCCAGCAGCCCCATGTGGGACGCTAGCAATCAGCCCCAGCATTTT. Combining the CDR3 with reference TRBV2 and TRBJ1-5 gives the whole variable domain EPEVTQTPSHQVTQMGQEVILRCVPISNHLYFYWYRQILGQKVEFLVSFYNNEISEKSEIFDDQFSVERPDGSNFTLKIRSTKLEDSAMYFCASSPMWDASNQPQHFGDGTRLSIL.